The source of this T cell receptor beta chain is a study of regulatory T cells in long-lasting Graves disease (dated by TCRdb to the early 2020s). Background for the entire study: Patients with newly diagnosed Graves' disease had been on antithyroid drugs for under 3 months. Persistent Graves' disease patients were compared with newly diagnosed Graves' disease patients by peripheral blood TCR sequencing and RNA sequencing. TCR sequencing covered some 13 persistent and roughly 20 newly diagnosed Graves' disease patients, 33 samples in total. The study was registered as a clinical trial and conducted in China. Results and caveats for the whole study, not just this receptor: As a limitation, the authors acknowledged that the small sample size may reduce accuracy. Peripheral blood alone was examined, since thyroid tissue, which constituted the primary lesion, could not be accessed. Only the TCR beta chain was sequenced and analyzed. More public clonotypes were shared among persistent patients (about 2,800) than among newly diagnosed patients (under 1,000). Preferential use of TRBV28, TRBJ1-2 and TRBJ2-5 was observed in persistent disease, whereas TRBV20-1 and TRBJ2-1 were favored in newly diagnosed disease. Compared with newly diagnosed patients, persistent Graves' disease patients had lower TCR Shannon entropy and fewer highly expanded clones, which suggests clonal expansion.

This clonotype came up many times. Its antigen remains unidentified. Base qualities are not provided; no much larger clone lies one nucleotide away. V is cut by 4 bases and J by 12 bases, and the space between the germline ends is 16 bases. The germline V gene provides CDR1 MNHEY and CDR2 SVGEGT. From cysteine to phenylalanine, the CDR3 is 12 amino acids long. Only the CDR3 region is kept as DNA, spanning 36 bases read in frame from base 1. The intended sense of this specimen's time point label: newly diagnosed GD, antithyroid drugs for less than 3 months. For both TCR sequencing and RNA sequencing, RNA was extracted from PBMCs using TRIzol. The diagnosis of Graves' disease followed American Thyroid Association guidelines. The patients came from an endocrinology department in Xi'an, China. Each patient gave approximately 10 milliliters of peripheral blood, collected in an EDTA anticoagulant tube. Ficoll Paque Plus density gradient separation was used to isolate PBMCs, and no further T cell sorting was done. RNA quality was checked with an Agilent 2100 Bioanalyzer and agarose gel, and concentration with a NanoDrop 2000.

The receptor library was made with multiplex PCR. These reads were obtained on an Illumina HiSeq 4000. TCR beta libraries were built with iRepertoire HTBI primers and Arm-PCR amplification of CDR3 regions. PCR products were gel purified before sequencing. The source study handled its data this way. Across samples, 60 to 75 TRBV and 13 to 15 TRBJ segments were identified and used for gene usage analysis of CDR3 amino acid clonotypes. Filtered high-quality paired reads were merged into contigs using COPE and FqMerger. BLAST was used to align contigs to IMGT TRBV, TRBD and TRBJ reference genes, and CDR3 was defined according to IMGT. Any clonotype with a frequency above 0.1% was classified as a highly expanded clone. Shannon entropy served as the measure of repertoire diversity, while the Gini coefficient captured V-J evenness. A clonotype was considered public if more than one individual shared it. Through fastp at Q25 and MiXCR, TCRdb rebuilt clones from the public reads, retaining in-frame beta chains. All rows with the same CDR3 protein become a single entry with the most common DNA and genes. These V and J calls rely on TCRdb rather than the paper's analysis. Within this sample are 350,000 to 450,000 distinct CDR3 sequences, with more than 12% of them counted one time only. The top ten constitute around 15% of the sample.

These data also formed part of another study, on T cells in Graves' hyperthyroidism and ophthalmopathy. Per that second paper: Stable Graves' hyperthyroidism was defined as the absence of progression to ophthalmopathy over 18 months of follow-up. The hyperthyroidism patients were between 18 and 65 years old and newly diagnosed, with a disease duration of less than 2 months. The study excluded patients with uncontrolled infections, other autoimmune diseases, pregnancy or lactation. Clinical symptoms, serum thyroxine and TRAb, thyroid ultrasound, and orbital computed tomography formed the basis for the diagnoses. The first round of RT-PCR for the TCR CDR3 was performed with the HTBI primer set and the Qiagen OneStep RT-PCR kit. Blood samples also contained most of the expanded thyroid clonotypes (frequency above 0.001), which suggests that blood repertoires may reflect thyroid immune responses. A 13 V-J signature model separated ophthalmopathy from stable hyperthyroidism, with roughly 88% sensitivity and 81.08% specificity in cross-validation and 80%/75% in testing. In validation, progression to ophthalmopathy was predicted by the model with 70.59% sensitivity and under 85% specificity, a median of roughly six months before onset. To identify TCR V-J signatures that set the groups apart, the researchers used a discovery cohort of 100 patients, made up of some 41 with Graves' ophthalmopathy and around 58 with stable Graves' hyperthyroidism. Prospective prediction of ophthalmopathy was tested in an independent validation cohort consisting of 18 to 20 hyperthyroidism patients and approximately 16 patients who later progressed to ophthalmopathy. The approximately 98 discovery patients were randomly divided into training and test sets at a 7:3 ratio. In addition, the study compared T-cell repertoires in thyroid tissue and in blood from roughly six Graves' hyperthyroidism patients. Following sampling, methimazole starting at 30 mg daily was given to hyperthyroidism patients, and high-dose intravenous methylprednisolone was given to ophthalmopathy patients. The libraries were constructed in a second round of multiplex PCR and then size-selected and purified. The libraries were sequenced on an Illumina HiSeq2000 using paired-end 100 bp reads. Raw data were processed with SOAPnuke, discarding reads with adapters, uncalled bases, mean Phred below 15, or no exact constant-primer or identifier match. COPE v1.2.5 was used to merge the high-quality paired reads, and each unique nucleotide sequence was defined as a clonotype. MiTCR v1.1 was used to align clonotypes to the IMGT TRBV, TRBD and TRBJ reference segments. Analysis was restricted to V-J combinations with a frequency above 0.0001, which covered approximately 99% of repertoires. The TCS score was defined as F50 (clonal expansion) divided by E x V (chaos), with BLOSUM62-based TCRdist calculated between CDR3 peptides within each V-J. Welch's t-statistics and random forest reduced roughly 540 V-J features to 13, which were used in a naive Bayes classifier (R e1071). No statistical method was used to set the sample size in advance, and investigators knew the group allocation. The paper reports TCR Vbeta CDR3 sequencing of 130 to 150 peripheral blood samples: around 41 ophthalmopathy, under 80 hyperthyroidism and approximately 17 progressor patients.

Recombination linked TRBV6-2 or TRBV6-3 to TRBJ2-7; the D gene is not confidently resolved. The receptor was isolated from a woman aged 30 to 39 with Graves disease. Donor details come from another sample of the same person, matched by shared clones. This specimen consisted of peripheral blood mononuclear cells (PBMCs), obtained at new diagnosis, from a patient treated with antithyroid drugs. The CDR3 region reads CASSSVLRVVYF. The DNA is TGTGCCAGCAGTTCCGTTTTAAGGGTCGTGTACTTC.